A single sample gave rise to the 11 T cell receptor beta chains below, sequenced in a study of blood T cell repertoires in COVID-19. This table comes from immunoSEQ multiplex PCR, and its TCRdb copy is limited to in-frame clones, with some not included. This table has hundreds of thousands of clones, approximately 90% appearing once. Sequences were obtained from peripheral blood. These receptors all come from a woman aged 25 to 45 with active or convalescent COVID-19.

This chain joins TRBV2 and TRBJ2-7, with 9 positions matching TRBD1. This CDR3 is 16 amino acids long. Losses at the gene ends were 1 base for V and 3 bases for J; bases not matched to a gene: 7. CDR1 SNHLY and CDR2 FYNNEI come from the germline V gene. The CDR3 protein is CASSEVRTGVYYEQYF. DNA of the CDR3: TGTGCCAGCAGTGAAGTCCGGACAGGGGTTTACTACGAGCAGTACTTC. The full variable domain, in which reference TRBV2 and TRBJ2-7 provide the parts outside the CDR3, is EPEVTQTPSHQVTQMGQEVILRCVPISNHLYFYWYRQILGQKVEFLVSFYNNEISEKSEIFDDQFSVERPDGSNFTLKIRSTKLEDSAMYFCASSEVRTGVYYEQYFGPGTRLTVT.

The chain combines TRBV11-2 with TRBJ2-3; TRBD1 matches at 8 bases. This CDR3 is 14 amino acids long. The germline V gene has CDR1 SGHAT and CDR2 FQNNGV. With V trimmed by 0 bases and J by 9 bases, 5 bases remained unmatched. The CDR3 protein is CASSLEGNRGTQYF. The CDR3 DNA reads TGTGCCAGCAGCTTAGAAGGTAACAGGGGGACGCAGTATTTT.

This rearrangement joins TRBV6-5 to TRBJ2-7; TRBD2 aligns across 9 bases. The CDR3 totals 15 residues. Germline assignment: CDR1 MNHEY and CDR2 SVGAGI. J gave up 6 bases and V 2 bases, and 8 bases lay outside the gene matches. The CDR3 DNA sequence: TGTGCCAGCAGTTACAGAGCGGGAGGTAATGGCGAGCAGTACTTC. This sequence encodes CASSYRAGGNGEQYF.

V is TRBV3-1 (or the pseudogene TRBV3-2) and J is TRBJ2-3; TRBD2 might be the D (5 bases). The CDR3 is 15 residues long. The germline CDR1 and CDR2 sequences are LGHDT and YNNKEL (reference sequence). Trimming took off 4 bases at V and 6 bases at J, with 17 bases between the two ends. The CDR3, as DNA: TGTGCCAGCAGCCCTCGGACTTCCCTGGCTGATACGCAGTATTTT. It codes for CASSPRTSLADTQYF.

The rearrangement links TRBV5-6 to TRBJ2-3; 14 nucleotides agree with TRBD2. Germline loops: CDR1 SGHDT, CDR2 YYEEEE. After removal of 4 bases from V and 6 bases from J, the junction contained 7 bases not matched to a gene. The CDR3 sequence is 16 residues long. DNA for the CDR3: TGTGCCAGCAGCGCCGGGACTAGCGGGAGTTTTGATACGCAGTATTTT. Its translation is CASSAGTSGSFDTQYF.

This clone was detected once. The chain uses TRBV5-6 and TRBJ2-7; 8 nucleotides agree with TRBD1. The V segment lost 0 bases and the J segment 7 bases; nucleotides outside the gene matches: 12. This CDR3 contains 16 residues. Germline V gene sequence: CDR1 SGHDT, CDR2 YYEEEE. The CDR3 DNA reads as TGTGCCAGCAGCTTGGCACCTTCGGGACAGGACGGGGAGCAGTACTTC. Encoded protein: CASSLAPSGQDGEQYF.

V usage is TRBV27 and J usage is TRBJ2-7, with D uncertain. Trimming took 5 bases from V and 6 from J, leaving 14 bases between them. This CDR3 spans 13 amino acids. Germline CDR1 MNHEY, CDR2 SMNVEV (reference sequence). The CDR3 DNA sequence: TGTGCCAGCAGTGAAACTCCGGGTTTCGAGCAGTACTTC. Translating it yields CASSETPGFEQYF.

The genes are TRBV2 and TRBJ2-7; 8 nucleotides line up with TRBD1. CDR3 length equals 14 residues. J lost 4 bases, V lost 8 bases, and 10 bases had no gene match. Germline lookup yields CDR1 SNHLY and CDR2 FYNNEI. The CDR3 sequence: CASGRQGHAYEQYF. In DNA, the CDR3 is TGTGCCAGCGGGAGACAGGGGCACGCTTACGAGCAGTACTTC.

This clone has more than one count but fewer than ten. The chain employs TRBV7-9 and TRBJ2-7; D may be TRBD2 (5 bases). V lost 1 base to trimming and J lost 0 bases, with 10 bases between them. Germline CDR1 reads SEHNR; CDR2 reads FQNEAQ (reference sequence). The CDR3 length is 15 residues. CDR3 region: CASSLVGSDSYEQYF. The DNA for the CDR3 is TGTGCCAGCAGCTTAGTGGGTAGCGACTCCTACGAGCAGTACTTC.

This clone occurred a few times. CDR3 sequence (DNA): TGTGCCAGTAAGACAGGGTACGTGAACACTGAAGCTTTCTTT. Its protein product is CASKTGYVNTEAFF. This chain links TRBV19 with TRBJ1-1; 7 nucleotides match TRBD1. Germline CDR1 is LNHDA and CDR2 is SQIVND (reference sequence). This CDR3 is 14 amino acids long. The J segment lost 0 bases and the V segment lost 7 bases, leaving 5 bases of the junction unmatched.

The chain has TRBV6-5 and TRBJ2-1, with 10 bases that match TRBD2. J gave up 11 bases and V 2 bases, and 9 bases lay outside the gene matches. There are 15 residues in the CDR3. Per germline, CDR1 MNHEY and CDR2 SVGAGI. The CDR3 nucleotides read TGTGCCAGCAGTTACAGTACTAGCGGGACGGGAAAGCAGTTCTTC. It is translated as CASSYSTSGTGKQFF.